This T cell receptor beta chain came from a study of breast tumors, draining lymph nodes, adjacent tissues. This CDR3 is built from 16 residues. The germline CDR1 and CDR2 sequences are SGHVS and FNYEAQ. V was trimmed by 5 bases and J by 1 base, leaving 15 bases between them. One entry per CDR3 protein, called by TCRdb with MiXCR from the multiplex PCR reads. The repertoire has more than 30,000 distinct CDR3 sequences, about 60% of them found once; the top ten carry over 15%. In the case of this clonotype: Its antigen is undetermined.

Findings of the study overall: Most tumor T cells seemingly derive from lymph node, then expand in tumor. Compared with basal-like, luminal-like tumors shared significantly more repertoire with nontumor tissue. The lymph node origin of tumor T cells was framed as consistent with a hypothesis, not demonstrated.

This receptor was obtained from a female donor with breast cancer. Some clones in this sample may be carry-over from other donors' samples. The chain carries TRBV7-6 and TRBJ2-1; the D call may be TRBD1 or TRBD2 (5 bases each). Sequenced: breast tumor tissue. CDR3 sequence reads: CASSGGLGESYNEQFF. DNA for the CDR3: TGTGCCAGCAGCGGAGGCTTGGGGGAGTCCTACAATGAGCAGTTCTTC.